Many counts were recorded for the clone carrying this T cell receptor (beta chain). Its specificity is not known. Genomic DNA was employed as the template in profiling TCR beta VDJ and CDR3. TCRdb redid the calling of the reads with MiXCR, one entry per CDR3 protein. Of fewer than 200,000 distinct CDR3 sequences listed, nearly 50% are singletons. This sample is part of a study of CD8+CD57+ T cells in acquired aplastic anemia. Study information: Quantities of DNA derived from sorted CD4+ and CD8+ cells averaged roughly 3 ug. General study results and limits: Patients and controls had in common twenty-nine CD8+ CDR3 sequences.

CDR1 and CDR2 from the germline V gene are SGHAT and FQNNGV. The CDR3 extends over 16 amino acids. V shed 4 bases, J shed 9 bases, and the junction held 10 bases outside the gene matches. Patients included in sequencing had previously demonstrated CD8+CD57+ cell expansion by flow cytometry. Acquired aplastic anemia of severe grade affected all patients. This clonotype was sampled from a human donor with aplastic anemia. The chain recombines TRBV11-2 with TRBJ1-6; 9 positions agree with TRBD1. The source material was sorted CD4+, CD8+, or CD8+CD57+ T cells (not recorded which) from PBMCs. The CDR3 DNA follows: TGTGCCAGCAGCTCCACCCACCCGGGACAGGGTTCACCCCTCCACTTT. Its protein is CASSSTHPGQGSPLHF.